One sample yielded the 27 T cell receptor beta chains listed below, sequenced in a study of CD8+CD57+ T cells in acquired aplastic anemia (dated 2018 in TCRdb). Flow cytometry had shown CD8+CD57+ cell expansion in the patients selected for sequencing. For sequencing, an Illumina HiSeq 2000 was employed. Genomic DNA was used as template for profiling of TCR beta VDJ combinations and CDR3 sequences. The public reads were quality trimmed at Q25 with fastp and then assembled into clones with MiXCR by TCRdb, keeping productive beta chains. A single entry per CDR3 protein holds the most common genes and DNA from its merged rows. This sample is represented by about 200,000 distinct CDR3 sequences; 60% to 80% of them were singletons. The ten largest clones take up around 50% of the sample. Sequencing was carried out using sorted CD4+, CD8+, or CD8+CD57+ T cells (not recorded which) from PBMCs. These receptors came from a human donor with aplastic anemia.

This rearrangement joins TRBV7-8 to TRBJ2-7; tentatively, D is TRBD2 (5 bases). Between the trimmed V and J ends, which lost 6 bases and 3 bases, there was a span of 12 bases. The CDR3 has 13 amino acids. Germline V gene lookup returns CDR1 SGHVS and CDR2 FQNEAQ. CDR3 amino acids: CASSELEGYEQYF. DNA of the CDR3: TGTGCCAGCAGTGAATTAGAGGGCTACGAGCAGTACTTC.

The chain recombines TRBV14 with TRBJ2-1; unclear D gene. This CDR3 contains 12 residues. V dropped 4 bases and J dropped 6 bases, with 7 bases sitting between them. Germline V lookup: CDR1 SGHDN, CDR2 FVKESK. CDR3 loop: CASSPRRNEQFF. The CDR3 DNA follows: TGTGCCAGCAGCCCCCGTCGCAATGAGCAGTTCTTC. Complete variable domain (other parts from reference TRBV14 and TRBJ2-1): EAGVTQFPSHSVIEKGQTVTLRCDPISGHDNLYWYRRVMGKEIKFLLHFVKESKQDESGMPNNRFLAERTGGTYSTLKVQPAELEDSGVYFCASSPRRNEQFFGPGTRLTVL.

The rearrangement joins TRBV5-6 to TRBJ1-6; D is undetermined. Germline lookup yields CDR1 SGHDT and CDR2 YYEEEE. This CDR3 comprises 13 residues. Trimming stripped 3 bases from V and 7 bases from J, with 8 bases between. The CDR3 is CASSSTVNSPLHF. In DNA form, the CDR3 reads TGTGCCAGCAGCTCCACAGTCAATTCACCCCTCCACTTT.

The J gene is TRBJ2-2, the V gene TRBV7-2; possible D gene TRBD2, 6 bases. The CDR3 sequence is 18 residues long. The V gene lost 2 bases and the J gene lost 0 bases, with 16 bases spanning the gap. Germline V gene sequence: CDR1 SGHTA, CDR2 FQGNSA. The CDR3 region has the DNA TGTGCCAGCAGCTTACCTCCTGGAGGGGCCCCGAACACCGGGGAGCTGTTTTTT. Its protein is CASSLPPGGAPNTGELFF. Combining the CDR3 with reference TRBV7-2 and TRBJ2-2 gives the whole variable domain GAGVSQSPSNKVTEKGKDVELRCDPISGHTALYWYRQSLGQGLEFLIYFQGNSAPDKSGLPSDRFSAERTGGSVSTLTIQRTQQEDSAVYLCASSLPPGGAPNTGELFFGEGSRLTVL.

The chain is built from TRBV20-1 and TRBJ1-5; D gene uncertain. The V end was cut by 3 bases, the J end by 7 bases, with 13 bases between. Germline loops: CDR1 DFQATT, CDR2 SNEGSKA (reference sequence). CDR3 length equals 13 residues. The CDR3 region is CSASLGKGQPQHF. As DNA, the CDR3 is TGCAGTGCTAGTCTGGGGAAAGGGCAGCCCCAGCATTTT.

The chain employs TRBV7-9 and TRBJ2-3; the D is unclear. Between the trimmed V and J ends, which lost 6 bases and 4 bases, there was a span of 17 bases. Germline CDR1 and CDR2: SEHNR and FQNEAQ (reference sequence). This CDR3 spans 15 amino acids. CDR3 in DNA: TGTGCCAGCAGTCACTCTGGATCTGTCCCAGATACGCAGTATTTT. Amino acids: CASSHSGSVPDTQYF.

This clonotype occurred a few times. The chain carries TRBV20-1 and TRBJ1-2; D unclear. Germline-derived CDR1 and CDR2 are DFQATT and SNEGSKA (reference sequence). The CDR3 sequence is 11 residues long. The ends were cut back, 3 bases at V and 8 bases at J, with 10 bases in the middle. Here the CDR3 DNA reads TGCAGTGCTAGTCTCTTACGAGGCTACACCTTC. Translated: CSASLLRGYTF.

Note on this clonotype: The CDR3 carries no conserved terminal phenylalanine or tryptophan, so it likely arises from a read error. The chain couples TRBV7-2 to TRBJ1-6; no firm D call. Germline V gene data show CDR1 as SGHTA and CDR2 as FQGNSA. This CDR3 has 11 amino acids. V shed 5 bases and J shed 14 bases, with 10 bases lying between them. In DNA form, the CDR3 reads TGTGCCAGCAGCGGATCTGGATCCCTCCACCTT. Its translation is CASSGSGSLHL.

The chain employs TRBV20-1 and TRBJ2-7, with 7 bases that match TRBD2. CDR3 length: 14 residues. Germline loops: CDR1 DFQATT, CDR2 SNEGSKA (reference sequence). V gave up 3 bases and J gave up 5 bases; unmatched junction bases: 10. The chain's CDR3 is CSARDGWGGNEQYF. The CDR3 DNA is TGCAGTGCTAGGGACGGCTGGGGGGGGAACGAGCAGTACTTC.

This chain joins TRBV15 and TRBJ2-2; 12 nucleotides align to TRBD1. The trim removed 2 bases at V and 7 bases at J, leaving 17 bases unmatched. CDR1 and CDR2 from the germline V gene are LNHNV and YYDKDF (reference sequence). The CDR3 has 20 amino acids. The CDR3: CATSRPFPGQGAPIIGELFF. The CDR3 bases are TGTGCCACCAGCAGACCATTTCCGGGACAGGGGGCGCCTATTATCGGGGAGCTGTTTTTT.

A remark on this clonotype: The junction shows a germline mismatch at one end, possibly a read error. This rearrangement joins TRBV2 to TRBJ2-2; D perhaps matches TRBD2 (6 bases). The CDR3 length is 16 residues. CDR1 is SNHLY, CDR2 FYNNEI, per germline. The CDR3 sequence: CASSGTAGYGAGELLF. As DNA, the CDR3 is TGTGCCAGCAGTGGCACCGCGGGGTACGGGGCCGGGGAGCTGCTTTTT.

The chain's CDR3 is CASSETSGGHEQYF. CDR3 DNA sequence: TGTGCCAGCAGCGAAACTAGCGGGGGTCACGAGCAGTACTTC. This rearrangement joins TRBV12-3 or TRBV12-4 to TRBJ2-7; TRBD2 matches 11 bases. The J segment lost 5 bases and the V segment lost 6 bases, leaving 6 bases of the junction unmatched. The CDR3 runs 14 residues.

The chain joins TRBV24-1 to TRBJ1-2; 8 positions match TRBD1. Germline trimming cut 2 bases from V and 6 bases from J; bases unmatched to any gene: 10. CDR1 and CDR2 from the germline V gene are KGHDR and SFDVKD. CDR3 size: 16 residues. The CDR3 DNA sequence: TGTGCCACCAGTGATTCTACGGGACAGGATCGTAATGGCTACACCTTC. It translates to CATSDSTGQDRNGYTF.

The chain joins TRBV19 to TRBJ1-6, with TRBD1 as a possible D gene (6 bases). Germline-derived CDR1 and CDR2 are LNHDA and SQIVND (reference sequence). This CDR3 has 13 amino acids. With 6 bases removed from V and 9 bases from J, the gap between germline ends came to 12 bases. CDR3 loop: CASRKTGLSPLHF. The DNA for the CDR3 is TGTGCCAGTAGAAAAACAGGGCTTTCACCCCTCCACTTT.

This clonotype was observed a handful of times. The CDR3 here is CSAQSIFNQETQYF. DNA of the CDR3: TGCAGCGCCCAATCCATATTTAACCAAGAGACCCAGTACTTC. The chain recombines TRBV29-1 with TRBJ2-5; no clear D. V was clipped by 7 bases and J by 0 bases, with 15 bases between them. Germline CDR1 SQVTM, CDR2 ANQGSEA. This CDR3 spans 14 amino acids.

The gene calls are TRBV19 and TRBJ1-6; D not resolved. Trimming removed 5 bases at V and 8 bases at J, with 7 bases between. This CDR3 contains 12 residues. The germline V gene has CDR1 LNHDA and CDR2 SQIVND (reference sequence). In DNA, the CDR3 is TGTGCCAGTAGTCGTCAGTATTCACCCCTCCACTTT. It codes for CASSRQYSPLHF.

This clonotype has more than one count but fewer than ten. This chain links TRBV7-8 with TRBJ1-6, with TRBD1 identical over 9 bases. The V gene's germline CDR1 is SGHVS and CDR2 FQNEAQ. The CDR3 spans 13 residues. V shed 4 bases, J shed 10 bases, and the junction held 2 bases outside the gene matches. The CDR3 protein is CASSSDRGSPLHF. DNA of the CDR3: TGTGCCAGCAGCTCGGACAGGGGATCACCCCTCCACTTT.

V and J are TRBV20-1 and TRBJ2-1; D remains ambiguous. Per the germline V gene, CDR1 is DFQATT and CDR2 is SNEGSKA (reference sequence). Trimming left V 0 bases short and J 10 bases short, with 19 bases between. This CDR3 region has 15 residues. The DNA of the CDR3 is TGCAGTGCTAGAGATTCCATGGAGTCTGTGGGGGAGCAGTTCTTC. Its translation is CSARDSMESVGEQFF.

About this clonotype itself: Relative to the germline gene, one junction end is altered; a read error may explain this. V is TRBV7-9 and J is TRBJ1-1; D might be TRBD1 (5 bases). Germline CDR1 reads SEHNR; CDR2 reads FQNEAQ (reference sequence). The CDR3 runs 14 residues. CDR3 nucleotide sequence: TGTGCCAGCAGCTTAGAAGGCTTGGGGGTTCAAGCTTCCTTT. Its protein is CASSLEGLGVQASF.

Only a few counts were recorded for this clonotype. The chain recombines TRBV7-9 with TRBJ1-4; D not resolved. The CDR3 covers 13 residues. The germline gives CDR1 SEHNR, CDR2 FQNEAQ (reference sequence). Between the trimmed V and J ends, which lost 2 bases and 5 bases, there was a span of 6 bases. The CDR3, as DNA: TGTGCCAGCAGCTTATCCACAAATGAAAAACTGTTTTTT. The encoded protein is CASSLSTNEKLFF.

CDR3 sequence reads: CASSPGLRSDEQYF. CDR3 DNA: TGTGCCAGCAGCCCGGGACTAAGAAGCGACGAGCAGTACTTC. The V and J genes are TRBV2 and TRBJ2-7; 7 bases agree with TRBD2. The V gene end was trimmed by 6 bases and the J gene end by 5 bases; junction bases not matched to a gene: 10. CDR1 is SNHLY, CDR2 FYNNEI, per germline. The CDR3 runs 14 residues.

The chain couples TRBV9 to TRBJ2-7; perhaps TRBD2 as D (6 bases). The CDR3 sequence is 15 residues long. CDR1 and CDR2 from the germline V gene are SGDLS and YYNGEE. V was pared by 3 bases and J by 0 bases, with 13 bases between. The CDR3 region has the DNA TGTGCCAGCAGCGCATCATGGGACTCCTCCTACGAGCAGTACTTC. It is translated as CASSASWDSSYEQYF.

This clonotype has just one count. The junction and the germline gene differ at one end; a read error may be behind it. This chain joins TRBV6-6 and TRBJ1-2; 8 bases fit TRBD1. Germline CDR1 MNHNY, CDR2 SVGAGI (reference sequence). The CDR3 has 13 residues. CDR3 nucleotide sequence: TGTGCCAGCAGTGACTCAGACAGGGGTGGCTACACCTTC. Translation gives CASSDSDRGGYTF.

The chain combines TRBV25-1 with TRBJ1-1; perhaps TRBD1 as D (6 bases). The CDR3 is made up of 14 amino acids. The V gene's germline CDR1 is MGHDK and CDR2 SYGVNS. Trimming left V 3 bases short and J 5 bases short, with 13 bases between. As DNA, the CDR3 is TGTGCCAGCAGTGATCCCCAGGGGAAAACTGAAGCTTTCTTT. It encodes CASSDPQGKTEAFF.

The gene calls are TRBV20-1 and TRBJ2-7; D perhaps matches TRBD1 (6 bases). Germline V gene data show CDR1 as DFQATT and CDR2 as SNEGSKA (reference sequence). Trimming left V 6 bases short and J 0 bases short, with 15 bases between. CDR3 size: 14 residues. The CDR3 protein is CSAGAWGSSYEQYF. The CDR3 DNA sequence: TGCAGTGCGGGGGCATGGGGTAGCTCCTACGAGCAGTACTTC.

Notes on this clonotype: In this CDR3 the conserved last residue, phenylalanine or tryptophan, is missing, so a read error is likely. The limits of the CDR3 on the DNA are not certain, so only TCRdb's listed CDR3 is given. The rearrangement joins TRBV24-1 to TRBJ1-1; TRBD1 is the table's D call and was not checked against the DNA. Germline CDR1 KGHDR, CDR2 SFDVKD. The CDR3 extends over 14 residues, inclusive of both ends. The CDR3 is CATSAADSGAEAFL.

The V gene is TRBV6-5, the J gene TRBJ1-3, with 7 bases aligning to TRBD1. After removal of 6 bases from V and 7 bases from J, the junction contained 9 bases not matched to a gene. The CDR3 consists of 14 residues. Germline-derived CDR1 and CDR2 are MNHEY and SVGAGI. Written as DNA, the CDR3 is TGTGCCAGCAGCTCGAACGCACAGGGGAACACCATATATTTT. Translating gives CASSSNAQGNTIYF.